Given below is one T cell receptor (beta chain) in context. The data belong to a study of blood T cell repertoires in COVID-19. The assay was immunoSEQ multiplex PCR, and TCRdb's table has in-frame clones only and misses some. The sample yields roughly 260,000 clones, roughly 82% seen once. Germline assignment: CDR1 KGHSH and CDR2 LQKENI. V was trimmed by 2 bases and J by 0 bases, leaving 7 bases between them. CDR3 size: 15 residues. The chain joins TRBV18 to TRBJ1-4, with D possibly matching TRBD1 (5 bases). Sequencing was carried out using peripheral blood. This receptor was obtained from a woman older than 75 with active or convalescent COVID-19. The chain's CDR3 is CASSPTGATNEKLFF. In DNA form, the CDR3 reads TGTGCCAGCTCACCAACAGGCGCAACTAATGAAAAACTGTTTTTT.